One sample yielded the 18 T cell receptor beta chains listed below, sequenced in a study of control samples from healthy donors and cancer patients. Assay used: immunoSEQ multiplex PCR; TCRdb lists only in-frame clones, some missing. The sample includes approximately 94,000 clones, about 81% of them seen just once. Sample: PBMCs. These receptors were obtained from a man in his sixties or seventies with lung cancer.

The chain joins TRBV24-1 to TRBJ2-7; 10 bases line up with TRBD1. CDR1 KGHDR and CDR2 SFDVKD come from the germline V gene. The CDR3 consists of 15 residues. Trimming removed 3 bases from V and 4 bases from J; junction bases left unmatched: 5. In nucleotides, the CDR3 is TGTGCCACCAGTGATCGTCGGACAGGGGGATACGAGCAGTACTTC. This translates into CATSDRRTGGYEQYF.

V is TRBV5-1 and J is TRBJ1-2; TRBD1 might be the D (5 bases). Trimming stripped 3 bases from V and 7 bases from J, with 22 bases between. CDR1 and CDR2 from the germline V gene are SGHRS and YFSETQ. CDR3 length equals 16 residues. CDR3 in DNA: TGCGCCAGCAGCTCAGCGTCCCGACAGACCGACGGTGGCTACACCTTC. This encodes CASSSASRQTDGGYTF.

The chain recombines TRBV9 with TRBJ2-2, with 7 bases lining up with TRBD1. Germline CDR1 is SGDLS and CDR2 is YYNGEE. V lost 0 bases, J lost 2 bases, and 7 bases stayed unmatched. The CDR3 length is 17 residues. This CDR3 reads CASSVAGTVFNTGELFF. CDR3 nucleotides: TGTGCCAGCAGCGTAGCAGGGACAGTGTTTAACACCGGGGAGCTGTTTTTT. Full variable domain (remainder filled in from reference TRBV9 and TRBJ2-2): DSGVTQTPKHLITATGQRVTLRCSPRSGDLSVYWYQQSLDQGLQFLIQYYNGEERAKGNILERFSAQQFPDLHSELNLSSLELGDSALYFCASSVAGTVFNTGELFFGEGSRLTVL.

The V and J genes are TRBV9 and TRBJ1-2; 7 positions agree with TRBD1. V lost 0 bases to trimming and J lost 7 bases; unmatched junction nucleotides: 6. The CDR3 spans 14 residues. The germline V gene has CDR1 SGDLS and CDR2 YYNGEE. CDR3 sequence: CASSVVQGVGGYTF. Written as DNA, the CDR3 is TGTGCCAGCAGCGTAGTGCAGGGGGTGGGTGGCTACACCTTC.

This clone has more than one count but fewer than ten. V usage is TRBV29-1 and J usage is TRBJ2-4, with TRBD1 identical over 10 bases. CDR3 length: 14 residues. With 6 bases clipped from V and 6 bases from J, the junction kept 8 bases outside the gene matches. The germline gives CDR1 SQVTM, CDR2 ANQGSEA. The CDR3 loop reads CSVAATGGGNIQYF. Written as DNA, the CDR3 is TGCAGCGTCGCCGCGACAGGGGGCGGAAACATTCAGTACTTC. The variable domain in full, completed from reference TRBV29-1 and TRBJ2-4, reads SAVISQKPSRDICQRGTSLTIQCQVDSQVTMMFWYRQQPGQSLTLIATANQGSEATYESGFVIDKFPISRPNLTFSTLTVSNMSPEDSSIYLCSVAATGGGNIQYFGAGTRLSVL.

The gene calls are TRBV28 and TRBJ1-1; the D is unclear. The CDR3 runs to 13 residues. Germline CDR1 and CDR2: MDHEN and SYDVKM. Trimming stripped 2 bases from V and 1 base from J, with 5 bases between. CDR3 residues: CASSLDPNTEAFF. CDR3 coding DNA: TGTGCCAGCAGTTTAGACCCGAACACTGAAGCTTTCTTT.

The V call is TRBV19, the J call TRBJ2-7; 7 bases line up with TRBD1. After removal of 5 bases from V and 0 bases from J, the junction contained 7 bases not matched to a gene. The germline CDR1 and CDR2 sequences are LNHDA and SQIVND (reference sequence). The CDR3 is 15 amino acids. In nucleotides, the CDR3 is TGTGCCAGTAGTGGCAGGACAGGATTCTCCTACGAGCAGTACTTC. Protein: CASSGRTGFSYEQYF. Drawing the rest from reference TRBV19 and TRBJ2-7, the complete variable domain is DGGITQSPKYLFRKEGQNVTLSCEQNLNHDAMYWYRQDPGQGLRLIYYSQIVNDFQKGDIAEGYSVSREKKESFPLTVTSAQKNPTAFYLCASSGRTGFSYEQYFGPGTRLTVT.

The chain couples TRBV3-1 (or the pseudogene TRBV3-2) to TRBJ2-3, with TRBD1 matching over 7 bases. This CDR3 region has 14 residues. The germline CDR1 and CDR2 sequences are LGHDT and YNNKEL (reference sequence). Losses at the gene ends were 1 base for V and 3 bases for J; bases not matched to a gene: 1. The CDR3 DNA follows: TGTGCCAGCAGCCAAGTACAGGGGACAGATACGCAGTATTTT. This sequence encodes CASSQVQGTDTQYF.

This clone was recorded only once. The chain uses TRBV6-5 and TRBJ1-2; 7 bases match TRBD1. Germline V gives CDR1 MNHEY, CDR2 SVGAGI. The CDR3 runs to 13 residues. Unmatched junction bases numbered 6, after V lost 4 bases and J lost 7 bases. In nucleotides, the CDR3 is TGTGCCAGCAGTTCTGACAGGGAGTTTGGCTACACCTTC. Translating gives CASSSDREFGYTF.

The chain employs TRBV7-8 and TRBJ2-7, with D possibly matching TRBD2 (5 bases). The CDR3 length is 13 residues. With 2 bases removed from V and 5 bases from J, the gap between germline ends came to 10 bases. Germline assignment: CDR1 SGHVS and CDR2 FQNEAQ. In nucleotides, the CDR3 is TGTGCCAGCAGCTTATATGGAGGACACGAGCAGTACTTC. Its translation: CASSLYGGHEQYF.

The genes are TRBV27 and TRBJ2-1; 9 bases agree with TRBD2. CDR3 length: 18 amino acids. Germline V CDR1 and CDR2: MNHEY, SMNVEV (reference sequence). The V gene end was trimmed by 4 bases and the J gene end by 8 bases; junction bases not matched to a gene: 18. CDR3 DNA sequence: TGTGCCAGCAGTTCCCCTTTGGGGCGGGGGGGCGGTAGGTATGAGCAGTTCTTC. It is translated as CASSSPLGRGGGRYEQFF.

The count of this clone is one. A junction end diverges from the germline sequence, so it may reflect a read error. This chain joins TRBV7-9 and TRBJ2-7; unclear D gene. The CDR3 sequence is 11 residues long. Germline CDR1 reads SEHNR; CDR2 reads FQNEAQ (reference sequence). CDR3 nucleotide sequence: TGTGCCAGCAGCTTAGGGGCCGATTCGTGGTTC. Protein: CASSLGADSWF.

This chain joins TRBV5-1 and TRBJ1-4; 7 bases align to TRBD1. This CDR3 is 17 amino acids long. J was trimmed by 5 bases and V by 1 base; bases with no gene match: 11. Germline CDR1 reads SGHRS; CDR2 reads YFSETQ. CDR3 loop: CASSLWARGSPNEKLFF. CDR3 DNA sequence: TGCGCCAGCAGCTTGTGGGCCAGGGGGTCACCCAATGAAAAACTGTTTTTT.

CDR3 amino acids: CASSVGGALYEQYF. CDR3 bases: TGTGCCAGCAGCGTCGGGGGGGCTCTATACGAGCAGTACTTC. This chain connects TRBV9 to TRBJ2-7, with 8 nucleotides matching TRBD2. CDR1 SGDLS and CDR2 YYNGEE come from the germline V gene. The CDR3 is 14 residues long. V gave up 2 bases and J gave up 4 bases; unmatched junction bases: 5. Based on the CDR3 plus reference TRBV9 and TRBJ2-7, the full variable domain is DSGVTQTPKHLITATGQRVTLRCSPRSGDLSVYWYQQSLDQGLQFLIQYYNGEERAKGNILERFSAQQFPDLHSELNLSSLELGDSALYFCASSVGGALYEQYFGPGTRLTVT.

The chain uses TRBV10-3 and TRBJ1-3, with TRBD1 identical over 8 bases. Unmatched junction bases numbered 7, after V lost 3 bases and J lost 3 bases. The germline CDR1 and CDR2 sequences are ENHRY and SYGVKD. CDR3 size: 16 residues. CDR3: CAISEPGGIFGNTIYF. The CDR3 bases are TGTGCCATCAGTGAACCAGGGGGCATCTTTGGAAACACCATATATTTT.

This chain links TRBV5-1 with TRBJ1-1; unclear D gene. The V gene lost 0 bases and the J gene lost 3 bases, with 6 bases spanning the gap. The CDR3 consists of 13 residues. Per germline, CDR1 SGHRS and CDR2 YFSETQ. The DNA for the CDR3 is TGCGCCAGCAGCTTGGTAGTGGACACTGAAGCTTTCTTT. It translates to CASSLVVDTEAFF.

The V gene is TRBV9, the J gene TRBJ2-3, with TRBD2 matching 10 bases. V was pared by 1 base and J by 3 bases, with 5 bases of the junction left unmatched. The V gene's germline CDR1 is SGDLS and CDR2 YYNGEE. The length of the CDR3 is 16 residues. Here the CDR3 DNA reads TGTGCCAGCAGCGTATGGAGCGGGGGGGCGACAGATACGCAGTATTTT. This codes for CASSVWSGGATDTQYF. Complete variable domain (other parts from reference TRBV9 and TRBJ2-3): DSGVTQTPKHLITATGQRVTLRCSPRSGDLSVYWYQQSLDQGLQFLIQYYNGEERAKGNILERFSAQQFPDLHSELNLSSLELGDSALYFCASSVWSGGATDTQYFGPGTRLTVL.

The chain links TRBV2 to TRBJ2-7; TRBD1 matches at 7 bases. The junction had 8 bases not matched to a gene; V was cut back by 3 bases and J by 3 bases. This CDR3 region has 15 residues. Germline V gene lookup returns CDR1 SNHLY and CDR2 FYNNEI. The CDR3 nucleotides are TGTGCCAGCAGTGAGCTTCGGACAGGACTCTACGAGCAGTACTTC. It specifies CASSELRTGLYEQYF.